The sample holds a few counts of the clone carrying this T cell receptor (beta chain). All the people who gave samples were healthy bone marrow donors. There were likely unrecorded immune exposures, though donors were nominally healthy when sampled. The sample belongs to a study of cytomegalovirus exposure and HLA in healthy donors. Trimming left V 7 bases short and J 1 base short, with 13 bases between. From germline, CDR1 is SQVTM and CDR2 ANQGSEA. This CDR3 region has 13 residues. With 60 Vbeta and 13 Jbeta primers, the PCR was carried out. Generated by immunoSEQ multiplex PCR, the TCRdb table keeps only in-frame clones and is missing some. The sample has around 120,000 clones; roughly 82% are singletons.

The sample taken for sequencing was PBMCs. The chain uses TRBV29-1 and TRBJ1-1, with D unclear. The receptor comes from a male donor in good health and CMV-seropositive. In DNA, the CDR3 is TGCAGCGCCGGCCAGGCGCAGAACACTGAAGCTTTCTTT. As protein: CSAGQAQNTEAFF.